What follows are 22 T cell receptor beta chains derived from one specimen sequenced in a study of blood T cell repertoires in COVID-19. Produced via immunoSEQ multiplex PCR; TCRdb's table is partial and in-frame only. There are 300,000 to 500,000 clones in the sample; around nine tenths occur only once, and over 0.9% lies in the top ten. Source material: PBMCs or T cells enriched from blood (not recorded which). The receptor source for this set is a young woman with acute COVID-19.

CDR3 nucleotides: TGTGCCAGCAGTAAATTACATGAACCCTATAATTCACCCCTCCACTTT. This sequence encodes CASSKLHEPYNSPLHF. This chain links TRBV2 with TRBJ1-6; D gene uncertain. The V gene's germline CDR1 is SNHLY and CDR2 FYNNEI. CDR3 length equals 16 residues. With 5 bases removed from V and 2 bases from J, the gap between germline ends came to 13 bases.

CDR3 sequence reads: CASSYGTGILNTEAFF. The CDR3 DNA reads TGTGCCAGCAGCTATGGGACAGGGATTCTGAACACTGAAGCTTTCTTT. This chain links TRBV5-5 with TRBJ1-1; 9 bases line up with TRBD1. This CDR3 is built from 16 residues. V lost 3 bases and J lost 0; bases outside the gene matches: 6. CDR1 is SGHKS and CDR2 is YYEKEE in the germline V gene (reference sequence).

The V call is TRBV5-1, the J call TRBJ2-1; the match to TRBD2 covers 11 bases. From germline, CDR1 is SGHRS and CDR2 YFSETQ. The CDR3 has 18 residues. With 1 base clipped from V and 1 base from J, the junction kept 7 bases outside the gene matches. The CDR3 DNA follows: TGCGCCAGCAGCTTGTGGCTAGCGGGGGGCCTATCCTACAATGAGCAGTTCTTC. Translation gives CASSLWLAGGLSYNEQFF.

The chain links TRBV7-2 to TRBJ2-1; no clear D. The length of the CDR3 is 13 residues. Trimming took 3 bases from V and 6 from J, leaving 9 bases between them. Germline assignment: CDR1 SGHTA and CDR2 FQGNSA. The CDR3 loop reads CASSLLVSNEQFF. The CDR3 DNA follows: TGTGCCAGCAGCTTGCTAGTAAGCAATGAGCAGTTCTTC.

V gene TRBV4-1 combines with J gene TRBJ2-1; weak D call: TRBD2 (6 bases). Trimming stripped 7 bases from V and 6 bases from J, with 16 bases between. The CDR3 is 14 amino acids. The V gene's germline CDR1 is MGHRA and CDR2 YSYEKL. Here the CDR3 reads CASTRRRASNEQFF. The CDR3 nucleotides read TGCGCCAGCACCCGGAGGAGGGCCTCCAATGAGCAGTTCTTC.

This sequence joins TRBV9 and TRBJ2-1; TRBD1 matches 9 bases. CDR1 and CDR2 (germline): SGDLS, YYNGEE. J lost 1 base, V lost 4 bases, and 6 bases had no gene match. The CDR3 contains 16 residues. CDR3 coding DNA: TGTGCCAGCAGCATGGGGACAGGGCTGTCCTACAATGAGCAGTTCTTC. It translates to CASSMGTGLSYNEQFF.

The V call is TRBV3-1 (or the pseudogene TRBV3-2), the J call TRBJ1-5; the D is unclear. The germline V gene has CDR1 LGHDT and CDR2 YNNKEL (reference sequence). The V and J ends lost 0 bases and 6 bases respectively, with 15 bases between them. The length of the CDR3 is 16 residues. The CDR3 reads CASSQDSGGLGQPQHF. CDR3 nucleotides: TGTGCCAGCAGCCAAGATTCCGGAGGGTTGGGTCAGCCCCAGCATTTT.

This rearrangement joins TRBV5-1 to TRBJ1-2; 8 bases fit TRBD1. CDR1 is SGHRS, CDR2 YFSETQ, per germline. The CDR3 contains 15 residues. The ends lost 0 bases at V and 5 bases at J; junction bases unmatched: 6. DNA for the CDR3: TGCGCCAGCAGCTTGGTCCCGACAGGGGAATATGGCTACACCTTC. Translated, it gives CASSLVPTGEYGYTF.

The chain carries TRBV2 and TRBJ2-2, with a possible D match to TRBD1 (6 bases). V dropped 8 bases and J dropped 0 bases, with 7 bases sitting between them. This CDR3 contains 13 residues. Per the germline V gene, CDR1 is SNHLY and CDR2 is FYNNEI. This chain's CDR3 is CASGGPNTGELFF. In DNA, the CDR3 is TGTGCCAGCGGGGGCCCGAACACCGGGGAGCTGTTTTTT. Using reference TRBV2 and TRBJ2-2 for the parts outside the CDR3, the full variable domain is EPEVTQTPSHQVTQMGQEVILRCVPISNHLYFYWYRQILGQKVEFLVSFYNNEISEKSEIFDDQFSVERPDGSNFTLKIRSTKLEDSAMYFCASGGPNTGELFFGEGSRLTVL.

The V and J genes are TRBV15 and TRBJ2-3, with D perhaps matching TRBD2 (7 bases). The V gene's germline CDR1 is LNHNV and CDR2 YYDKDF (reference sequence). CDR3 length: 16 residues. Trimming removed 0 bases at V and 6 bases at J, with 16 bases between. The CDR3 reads CATSRDERGGPDTQYF. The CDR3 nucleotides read TGTGCCACCAGCAGAGATGAGAGGGGGGGCCCCGATACGCAGTATTTT.

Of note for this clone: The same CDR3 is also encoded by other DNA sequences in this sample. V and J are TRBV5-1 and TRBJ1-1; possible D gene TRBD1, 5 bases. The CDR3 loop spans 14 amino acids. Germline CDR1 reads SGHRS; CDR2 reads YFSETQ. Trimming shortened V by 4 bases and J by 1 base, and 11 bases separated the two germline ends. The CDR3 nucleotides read TGCGCCAGCAGCCCCGGGACTGAGAACACTGAAGCTTTCTTT. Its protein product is CASSPGTENTEAFF.

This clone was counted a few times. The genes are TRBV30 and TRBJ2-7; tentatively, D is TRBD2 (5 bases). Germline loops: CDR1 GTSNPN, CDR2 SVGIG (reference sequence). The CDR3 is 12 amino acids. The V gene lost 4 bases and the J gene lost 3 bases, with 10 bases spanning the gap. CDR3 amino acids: CAWKRGSYEQYF. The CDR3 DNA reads TGTGCCTGGAAAAGAGGGAGCTACGAGCAGTACTTC.

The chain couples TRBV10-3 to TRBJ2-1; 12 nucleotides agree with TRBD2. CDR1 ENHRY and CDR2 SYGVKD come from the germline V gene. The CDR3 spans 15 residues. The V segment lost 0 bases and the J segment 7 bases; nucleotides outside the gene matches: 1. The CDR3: CAISESGLAGNEQFF. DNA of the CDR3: TGTGCCATCAGTGAGTCCGGACTAGCGGGAAATGAGCAGTTCTTC.

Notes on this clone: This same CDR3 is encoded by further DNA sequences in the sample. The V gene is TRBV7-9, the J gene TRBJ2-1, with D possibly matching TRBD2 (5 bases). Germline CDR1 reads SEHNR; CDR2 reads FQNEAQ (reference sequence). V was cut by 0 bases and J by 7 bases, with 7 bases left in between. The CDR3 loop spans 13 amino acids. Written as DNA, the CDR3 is TGTGCCAGCAGCTTAGCGGGCGGGAATGAGCAGTTCTTC. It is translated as CASSLAGGNEQFF.

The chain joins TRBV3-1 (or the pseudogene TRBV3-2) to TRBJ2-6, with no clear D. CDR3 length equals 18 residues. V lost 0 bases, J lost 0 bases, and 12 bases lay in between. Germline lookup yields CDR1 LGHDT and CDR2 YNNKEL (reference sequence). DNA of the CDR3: TGTGCCAGCAGCCAAGATAGCCAGTTTCGCTCTGGGGCCAACGTCCTGACTTTC. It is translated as CASSQDSQFRSGANVLTF.

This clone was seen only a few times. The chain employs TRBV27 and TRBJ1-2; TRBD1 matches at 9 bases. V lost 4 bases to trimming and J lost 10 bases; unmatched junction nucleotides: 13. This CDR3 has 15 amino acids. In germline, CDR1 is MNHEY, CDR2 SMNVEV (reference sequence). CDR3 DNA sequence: TGTGCCAGCAGTTCGAATTGGGACAGGGAATTCCCCTACACCTTC. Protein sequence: CASSSNWDREFPYTF.

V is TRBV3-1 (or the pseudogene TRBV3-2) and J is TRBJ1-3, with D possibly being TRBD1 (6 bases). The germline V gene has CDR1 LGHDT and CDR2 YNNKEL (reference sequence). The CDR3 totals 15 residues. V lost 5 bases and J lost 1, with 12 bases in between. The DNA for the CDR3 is TGTGCCAGCAGCGTACAGGGAAAGTCTGGAAACACCATATATTTT. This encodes CASSVQGKSGNTIYF.

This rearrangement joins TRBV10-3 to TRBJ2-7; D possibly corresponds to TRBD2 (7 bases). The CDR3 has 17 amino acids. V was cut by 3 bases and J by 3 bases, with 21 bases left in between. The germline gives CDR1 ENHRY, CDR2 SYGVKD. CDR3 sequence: CAISDPSLGGGIYEQYF. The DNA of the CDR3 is TGTGCCATCAGTGACCCCTCTTTAGGGGGAGGGATCTACGAGCAGTACTTC.

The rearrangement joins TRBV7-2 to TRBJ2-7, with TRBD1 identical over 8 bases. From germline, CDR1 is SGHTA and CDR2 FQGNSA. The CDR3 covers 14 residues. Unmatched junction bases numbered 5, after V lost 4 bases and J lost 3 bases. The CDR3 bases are TGTGCCAGCAGCTCCCGGGACAGGAGCTACGAGCAGTACTTC. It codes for CASSSRDRSYEQYF.

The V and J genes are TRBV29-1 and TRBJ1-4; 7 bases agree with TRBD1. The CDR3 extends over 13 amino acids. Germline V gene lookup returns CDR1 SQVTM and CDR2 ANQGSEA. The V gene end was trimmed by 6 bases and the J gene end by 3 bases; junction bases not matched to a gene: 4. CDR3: CSVIQGPNEKLFF. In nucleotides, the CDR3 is TGCAGCGTCATACAGGGGCCTAATGAAAAACTGTTTTTT.

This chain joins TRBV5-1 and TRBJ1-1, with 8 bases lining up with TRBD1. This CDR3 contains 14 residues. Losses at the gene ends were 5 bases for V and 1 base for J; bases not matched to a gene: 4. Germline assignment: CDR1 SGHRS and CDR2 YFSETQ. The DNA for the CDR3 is TGCGCCAGCAGACCAGGGACAGGGAACACTGAAGCTTTCTTT. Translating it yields CASRPGTGNTEAFF.

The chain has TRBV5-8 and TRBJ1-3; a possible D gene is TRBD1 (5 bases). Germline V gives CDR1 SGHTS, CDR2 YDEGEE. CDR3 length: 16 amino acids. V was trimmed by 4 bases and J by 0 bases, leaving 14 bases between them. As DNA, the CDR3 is TGTGCCAGCAGCCACCGCGGGGCCGGCTCTGGAAACACCATATATTTT. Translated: CASSHRGAGSGNTIYF.